A single sample gave rise to the 15 T cell receptor beta chains below, sequenced in a study of shared clonotypes between healthy human individuals. Naivety among CD8 cells was defined by CD45RO negativity and positive CCR7 selection, thereby excluding terminally differentiated effector memory CD45RA+ cells. Repertoires were generated with immunoSEQ multiplex PCR, while TCRdb's copy carries only in-frame clones and drops some. Here the sample spans about 2.2 million clones, 93% being singletons. Sequenced material: naive CD8+ T cells from PBMCs. These receptors were obtained from a man between 18 and 35 years old in good health. Some clones in this sample may be carry-over from other donors' samples.

This clone was picked up one time. The chain links TRBV11-2 to TRBJ2-1; 7 bases are shared with TRBD2. The V gene end was trimmed by 0 bases and the J gene end by 5 bases; junction bases not matched to a gene: 10. There are 17 residues in the CDR3. Germline CDR1 SGHAT, CDR2 FQNNGV. CDR3 coding DNA: TGTGCCAGCAGCTTAGATCAGCGACTAGCTACTCACAATGAGCAGTTCTTC. Amino acids: CASSLDQRLATHNEQFF.

V gene TRBV5-8 combines with J gene TRBJ2-5, with D possibly matching TRBD1 (6 bases). This CDR3 contains 14 residues. Germline values: CDR1 SGHTS, CDR2 YDEGEE. V lost 2 bases and J lost 2, with 10 bases in between. The CDR3 spells CASSLQGSQETQYF. For the CDR3, the DNA is TGTGCCAGCAGCTTACAGGGATCGCAAGAGACCCAGTACTTC. Looking up the rest from reference TRBV5-8 and TRBJ2-5 gives the full variable domain: EAGVTQSPTHLIKTRGQQATLRCSPISGHTSVYWYQQALGLGLQFLLWYDEGEERNRGNFPPRFSGRQFPNYSSELNVNALELEDSALYLCASSLQGSQETQYFGPGTRLLVL.

The genes are TRBV28 and TRBJ1-5; no firm D call. The CDR3 length is 15 residues. Germline-derived CDR1 and CDR2 are MDHEN and SYDVKM. The ends were cut back, 5 bases at V and 5 bases at J, with 16 bases in the middle. CDR3 bases: TGTGCCAGCAGTACGAACTTCCAACCCTATCAGCCCCAGCATTTT. Encoded protein: CASSTNFQPYQPQHF.

Note on this clone: Other DNA sequences in the sample encode the same CDR3. The V and J genes are TRBV7-9 and TRBJ2-1; TRBD1 might be the D (5 bases). In germline, CDR1 is SEHNR, CDR2 FQNEAQ (reference sequence). Trimming took 5 bases from V and 7 from J, leaving 9 bases between them. The CDR3 totals 12 residues. The CDR3 sequence is CASSPGKNEQFF. In DNA, the CDR3 is TGTGCCAGCAGCCCAGGGAAGAATGAGCAGTTCTTC.

As regards this clone: At the DNA level, this CDR3 is encoded by other sequences in the same sample as well. V and J are TRBV27 and TRBJ2-7; no reliable D call. Trimming took off 5 bases at V and 3 bases at J, with 14 bases between the two ends. CDR1 and CDR2 from the germline V gene are MNHEY and SMNVEV (reference sequence). The CDR3 has 14 residues. The CDR3 is CASSPQDGSYEQYF. CDR3 in DNA: TGTGCCAGCAGTCCCCAGGACGGAAGCTACGAGCAGTACTTC.

V usage is TRBV29-1 and J usage is TRBJ1-1; perhaps TRBD1 as D (6 bases). V dropped 2 bases and J dropped 1 base, with 11 bases sitting between them. Germline assignment: CDR1 SQVTM and CDR2 ANQGSEA. This CDR3 comprises 14 residues. The CDR3 nucleotides are TGCAGCGTTGAATCGGGGGGCTGGAACACTGAAGCTTTCTTT. As protein: CSVESGGWNTEAFF.

This sequence joins TRBV5-1 and TRBJ2-7; 10 bases agree with TRBD1. This CDR3 comprises 15 residues. Germline-derived CDR1 and CDR2 are SGHRS and YFSETQ. The V segment lost 1 base and the J segment 7 bases; nucleotides outside the gene matches: 8. The CDR3 DNA reads as TGCGCCAGCAGCTTGACGAGACAGGGGGCGCGGGAGCAGTACTTC. Its translation is CASSLTRQGAREQYF.

This sequence joins TRBV7-3 and TRBJ1-1; D unresolved. The CDR3 length is 15 residues. Trimming took 0 bases from V and 1 from J, leaving 9 bases between them. The germline CDR1 and CDR2 sequences are SGHTA and FQGTGA. The DNA of the CDR3 is TGTGCCAGCAGCTTAACGAGGACGGCGAACACTGAAGCTTTCTTT. Its protein is CASSLTRTANTEAFF.

The V call is TRBV7-9, the J call TRBJ2-7, with TRBD2 identical over 8 bases. The CDR3 contains 17 residues. Germline V gives CDR1 SEHNR, CDR2 FQNEAQ (reference sequence). J lost 1 base, V lost 5 bases, and 13 bases had no gene match. This CDR3 is CASSPLGLSGISYEQYF. Written as DNA, the CDR3 is TGTGCCAGCAGCCCATTGGGGCTTAGCGGGATTTCCTACGAGCAGTACTTC.

The CDR3 bases are TGTGCCAGCAGTTACTATACAGGGACGGACGATGGCTACACCTTC. Amino acids: CASSYYTGTDDGYTF. The chain has TRBV11-1 and TRBJ1-2; D possibly corresponds to TRBD1 (6 bases). The CDR3 runs to 15 residues. The V and J ends lost 6 bases and 6 bases respectively, with 20 bases between them. CDR1 and CDR2 from the germline V gene are SGHAT and FQDESV (reference sequence).

V gene TRBV10-3 combines with J gene TRBJ2-3; TRBD2 matches at 10 bases. Per the germline V gene, CDR1 is ENHRY and CDR2 is SYGVKD. The J segment lost 0 bases and the V segment lost 3 bases, leaving 6 bases of the junction unmatched. The CDR3 has 17 residues. The CDR3 bases are TGTGCCATCAGTGATATAGCGGGAGGAGGGAGCACAGATACGCAGTATTTT. Its translation: CAISDIAGGGSTDTQYF.

This chain joins TRBV27 and TRBJ1-1; TRBD1 might be the D (5 bases). The V gene lost 3 bases and the J gene lost 1 base, with 18 bases spanning the gap. There are 17 residues in the CDR3. The germline V gene encodes CDR1 MNHEY and CDR2 SMNVEV (reference sequence). The CDR3 here is CASSFRDGLGPNTEAFF. The CDR3 DNA reads as TGTGCCAGCAGTTTCCGGGACGGCCTGGGGCCGAACACTGAAGCTTTCTTT.

In nucleotides, the CDR3 is TGTGCCAGCAGTCGCAACTCCGGGACACAAGCTTTCTTT. Translation: CASSRNSGTQAFF. The genes are TRBV28 and TRBJ1-1; possibly TRBD1 for D (6 bases). Germline V gives CDR1 MDHEN, CDR2 SYDVKM. The CDR3 has 13 residues. The V end was cut by 5 bases, the J end by 9 bases, with 16 bases between.

V usage is TRBV6-5 and J usage is TRBJ1-1; no clear D. Trimming took off 0 bases at V and 4 bases at J, with 9 bases between the two ends. There are 14 residues in the CDR3. CDR1 is MNHEY and CDR2 is SVGAGI in the germline V gene. CDR3 amino acids: CASSYSRSSTEAFF. CDR3 DNA sequence: TGTGCCAGCAGTTACTCTCGATCGAGCACTGAAGCTTTCTTT.

This clone occurred once. The rearrangement links TRBV27 to TRBJ2-3, with 7 bases that match TRBD2. The germline gives CDR1 MNHEY, CDR2 SMNVEV (reference sequence). Losses at the gene ends were 6 bases for V and 3 bases for J; bases not matched to a gene: 9. The CDR3 has 15 amino acids. This chain's CDR3 is CASSPGTIITDTQYF. CDR3 DNA sequence: TGTGCCAGCAGCCCCGGGACTATTATTACAGATACGCAGTATTTT.